The 29 T cell receptor beta chains in this list originate from one sample, sequenced in a study of metastatic and nonmetastatic thyroid tumors. TCRdb re-called clones from the PCR reads using MiXCR. Among 25,000 to 35,000 clones listed, 15% to 20% were seen once. None of the patients had undergone any treatment ahead of thyroid surgery. The sequenced material came from blood. The receptors were gathered from a female donor with papillary thyroid cancer or a benign thyroid nodule (not recorded which). Some clones in this sample may be carry-over from other donors' samples.

This clone was recorded at least ten times. V and J are TRBV20-1 and TRBJ1-5, with 8 bases lining up with TRBD1. Looked up from germline, CDR1 is DFQATT and CDR2 is SNEGSKA (reference sequence). The CDR3 consists of 12 residues. V trimming: 7 bases; J trimming: 6 bases; junction bases outside the gene matches: 5. The CDR3 here is CSGRGQGQPQHF. The DNA for the CDR3 is TGCAGTGGCAGGGGGCAAGGTCAGCCCCAGCATTTT.

This clone showed up many times. CDR3 region: CSASRGGRTYEQYF. DNA of the CDR3: TGCAGTGCCAGTCGGGGGGGGCGGACCTACGAGCAGTACTTC. The V and J genes are TRBV20-1 and TRBJ2-7; TRBD2 agrees at 8 bases. V gave up 6 bases and J gave up 2 bases; unmatched junction bases: 9. Germline lookup yields CDR1 DFQATT and CDR2 SNEGSKA (reference sequence). CDR3 length equals 14 residues.

In its sample, this clone was seen many times. The rearrangement joins TRBV2 to TRBJ2-1; D is perhaps TRBD2 (5 bases). The germline V gene has CDR1 SNHLY and CDR2 FYNNEI. The CDR3 covers 13 residues. The V and J ends lost 7 bases and 6 bases respectively, with 13 bases between them. CDR3 coding DNA: TGTGCCAGCACGGTCCTAGCCACCAATGAGCAGTTCTTC. It encodes CASTVLATNEQFF.

This clone turned up a few times. The chain combines TRBV28 with TRBJ2-7; tentatively, D is TRBD2 (5 bases). CDR1 and CDR2 (germline): MDHEN, SYDVKM. This CDR3 is 14 amino acids long. V was shortened by 6 bases and J by 6 bases, with 18 bases between the two germline ends. This CDR3 is CASSLGLPVCEQYF. DNA of the CDR3: TGTGCCAGCAGCCTTGGACTCCCCGTGTGCGAGCAGTACTTC. The whole variable domain, remainder taken from reference TRBV28 and TRBJ2-7, is DVKVTQSSRYLVKRTGEKVFLECVQDMDHENMFWYRQDPGLGLRLIYFSYDVKMKEKGDIPEGYSVSREKKERFSLILESASTNQTSMYLCASSLGLPVCEQYFGPGTRLTVT.

This clone was detected ten times or more. The chain couples TRBV10-3 to TRBJ1-4, with D perhaps matching TRBD1 (6 bases). The CDR3 runs 13 residues. Germline CDR1 ENHRY, CDR2 SYGVKD. V lost 11 bases and J 5 bases, leaving 15 bases between the germline ends. The CDR3 DNA is TGTGCCGTCCGAGGGGGGCTCAATGAAAAACTGTTTTTT. It encodes CAVRGGLNEKLFF.

Ten or more counts support this clone. The gene calls are TRBV7-2 and TRBJ2-4; D is ambiguous. Germline V gene lookup returns CDR1 SGHTA and CDR2 FQGNSA. The CDR3 is made up of 13 amino acids. The V gene lost 3 bases and the J gene lost 6 bases, with 9 bases spanning the gap. The CDR3 region has the DNA TGTGCCAGCAGCTTTCCCAGAGTAAACATTCAGTACTTC. It yields the protein CASSFPRVNIQYF.

In its sample, this clone was seen a few times. The CDR3 region has the DNA TGTGCCAGCAGTCGACGACTAGCGGGGGGGAATGAGCAGTTCTTC. This translates into CASSRRLAGGNEQFF. The gene calls are TRBV27 and TRBJ2-1; TRBD2 agrees at 14 bases. The germline CDR1 and CDR2 sequences are MNHEY and SMNVEV (reference sequence). This CDR3 is built from 15 residues. The J segment lost 7 bases and the V segment lost 5 bases, leaving 4 bases of the junction unmatched.

This clone occurred many times. The J gene is TRBJ1-2, the V gene TRBV19; 11 bases are shared with TRBD1. Germline V gene lookup returns CDR1 LNHDA and CDR2 SQIVND (reference sequence). V was clipped by 4 bases and J by 7 bases; unmatched bases: 8. The CDR3 contains 15 residues. DNA for the CDR3: TGTGCCAGTAGTAGCCCCGACGGACAGGGGGCTGGCTACACCTTC. Residues: CASSSPDGQGAGYTF.

This clone was seen at least ten times. The chain combines TRBV12-3 or TRBV12-4 with TRBJ2-5; the D gene is possibly TRBD2 (6 bases). Trimming removed 3 bases at V and 2 bases at J, with 7 bases between. The CDR3 extends over 13 amino acids. CDR3 residues: CASSLGGQETQYF. In nucleotides, the CDR3 is TGTGCCAGCAGTTTGGGAGGACAAGAGACCCAGTACTTC.

This clone has a count of ten or more. This sequence joins TRBV29-1 and TRBJ2-7, with 7 positions matching TRBD1. CDR1 is SQVTM and CDR2 is ANQGSEA in the germline V gene. The CDR3 has 12 amino acids. V gave up 4 bases and J gave up 2 bases; unmatched junction bases: 2. The CDR3 region has the DNA TGCAGCGTTGTGACAGGGACCTACGAGCAGTACTTC. This gives the protein CSVVTGTYEQYF.

With regard to this clone: A read error is possible here, since a much larger clone lies one base away. The chain links TRBV30 to TRBJ1-2; D unclear. Germline values: CDR1 GTSNPN, CDR2 SVGIG (reference sequence). The CDR3 runs 14 residues. The CDR3 nucleotides are TGTGCCAGGAGTGTAAAGGGTGGGTTCCGTGGCTACACCTTC. As protein: CARSVKGGFRGYTF.

This clone is labeled as medium-sized (0.01 to 0.1%). This sequence joins TRBV28 and TRBJ2-7, with TRBD1 matching 9 bases. The germline gives CDR1 MDHEN, CDR2 SYDVKM. Germline trimming cut 6 bases from V and 7 bases from J; bases unmatched to any gene: 13. The CDR3 sequence is 15 residues long. The CDR3 spells CASSPTGGVSKEQYF. DNA for the CDR3: TGTGCCAGCAGCCCGACAGGGGGTGTAAGTAAGGAGCAGTACTTC. Looking up the rest from reference TRBV28 and TRBJ2-7 gives the full variable domain: DVKVTQSSRYLVKRTGEKVFLECVQDMDHENMFWYRQDPGLGLRLIYFSYDVKMKEKGDIPEGYSVSREKKERFSLILESASTNQTSMYLCASSPTGGVSKEQYFGPGTRLTVT.

The J gene is TRBJ2-7, the V gene TRBV5-6; 9 positions agree with TRBD1. With 0 bases clipped from V and 6 bases from J, the junction kept 7 bases outside the gene matches. This CDR3 has 15 residues. Germline CDR1 SGHDT, CDR2 YYEEEE. The DNA of the CDR3 is TGTGCCAGCAGCTTGGCCCGGACAGGGGTGCGCGAGCAGTACTTC. Its translation is CASSLARTGVREQYF.

The V gene is TRBV28, the J gene TRBJ1-2; unclear D gene. The length of the CDR3 is 13 residues. V lost 6 bases to trimming and J lost 8 bases, with 16 bases between them. The germline V gene has CDR1 MDHEN and CDR2 SYDVKM. CDR3: CASRLGLGCGYTF. The CDR3 nucleotides read TGTGCCAGCAGATTAGGTCTCGGGTGCGGCTACACCTTC.

This clone was recorded many times. The chain is built from TRBV5-1 and TRBJ2-6, with 7 bases identical to TRBD1. This CDR3 has 16 residues. CDR1 is SGHRS and CDR2 is YFSETQ in the germline V gene. The V and J ends lost 7 bases and 3 bases, in that order; junction bases with no gene match: 10. The CDR3 region has the DNA TGCGCCAGCGCGAACAGGGGAGAGGGTGGGGCCAACGTCCTGACTTTC. Protein sequence: CASANRGEGGANVLTF.

This clone was seen more than once but under ten times. The genes are TRBV6-1 and TRBJ2-7; D is unclear. This CDR3 is built from 16 residues. The V gene's germline CDR1 is MNHNS and CDR2 SASEGT. V lost 6 bases and J lost 6, with 24 bases in between. The CDR3 region is CASRPPSALSVGEQYF. The CDR3 DNA sequence: TGTGCCAGCAGGCCCCCATCGGCCCTATCTGTAGGCGAGCAGTACTTC.

The sample holds many counts of this clone. This chain's CDR3 is CASSRAPSGEQYF. CDR3 bases: TGTGCCAGCAGCCGGGCCCCGTCTGGCGAGCAGTACTTC. V gene TRBV7-8 combines with J gene TRBJ2-7; D is undetermined. Trimming removed 5 bases from V and 6 bases from J, with 14 bases in between. This CDR3 is 13 amino acids long. The germline V gene has CDR1 SGHVS and CDR2 FQNEAQ.

This clone came up a few times. The chain combines TRBV12-3 or TRBV12-4 with TRBJ2-1; 10 bases agree with TRBD1. The CDR3 runs 16 residues. V gave up 5 bases and J gave up 6 bases; unmatched junction bases: 10. Here the CDR3 reads CASSQTGTGVLNEQFF. The CDR3 bases are TGTGCCAGCAGTCAGACCGGGACAGGGGTACTCAATGAGCAGTTCTTC.

Ten or more counts support this clone. The chain employs TRBV7-9 and TRBJ1-2; 7 bases fit TRBD1. The CDR3 has 13 amino acids. Germline V CDR1 and CDR2: SEHNR, FQNEAQ (reference sequence). V lost 5 bases, J lost 8 bases, and 8 bases stayed unmatched. The CDR3 DNA reads TGTGCCAGCAGCCCCGACAGGGAGGGCGGCTACACCTTC. As protein: CASSPDREGGYTF.

At least ten counts were recorded for this clone. This chain joins TRBV11-2 and TRBJ2-3; 10 bases are a match to TRBD2. CDR1 and CDR2 (germline): SGHAT, FQNNGV. After removal of 0 bases from V and 8 bases from J, the junction contained 5 bases not matched to a gene. CDR3 length: 15 amino acids. The CDR3 nucleotides read TGTGCCAGCAGCTTAGAAGCGGGGGGGCGGGGTACGCAGTATTTT. It encodes CASSLEAGGRGTQYF.

This clone was counted many times. The rearrangement uses TRBV2 and TRBJ1-6; TRBD1 matches 10 bases. There are 14 residues in the CDR3. The J segment lost 10 bases and the V segment lost 5 bases, leaving 5 bases of the junction unmatched. The germline gives CDR1 SNHLY, CDR2 FYNNEI. The DNA of the CDR3 is TGTGCCAGCAGTCCCGGGACAGGGGTGTCACCCCTCCACTTT. It translates to CASSPGTGVSPLHF.

This sequence joins TRBV10-3 and TRBJ2-7, with unresolved D. Trimming left V 4 bases short and J 5 bases short, with 12 bases between. The CDR3 spans 13 residues. CDR1 is ENHRY and CDR2 is SYGVKD in the germline V gene. The CDR3: CAISVTAADEQYF. CDR3 in DNA: TGTGCCATCAGTGTAACGGCAGCCGACGAGCAGTACTTC.

The rearrangement links TRBV10-3 to TRBJ1-2, with a possible D match to TRBD1 (6 bases). Trimming cost V 7 bases and J 3 bases, with 21 bases left between them. Germline CDR1 ENHRY, CDR2 SYGVKD. This CDR3 has 16 residues. CDR3 coding DNA: TGTGCCATCACTACACCCTGTGGGAGGGGGGACTATGGCTACACCTTC. Protein product: CAITTPCGRGDYGYTF.

The V and J genes are TRBV11-2 and TRBJ1-6; D remains ambiguous. V was clipped by 3 bases and J by 3 bases, with 6 bases between them. This CDR3 has 14 amino acids. Germline V gives CDR1 SGHAT, CDR2 FQNNGV. The CDR3 nucleotides read TGTGCCAGCAGCTTTGCGCTCTATAATTCACCCCTCCACTTT. Translation: CASSFALYNSPLHF.

This clone occurred many times. This chain connects TRBV9 to TRBJ2-1; D call uncertain. Germline V gives CDR1 SGDLS, CDR2 YYNGEE. Trimming stripped 0 bases from V and 7 bases from J, with 14 bases between. The CDR3 consists of 15 residues. CDR3 coding DNA: TGTGCCAGCAGCGTAGATAGCCTAAGGGTGAATGAGCAGTTCTTC. This sequence encodes CASSVDSLRVNEQFF.

The table lists this clone with many counts. The chain uses TRBV12-1 and TRBJ1-2; TRBD1 is taken as the D call from the table, unchecked against the DNA. TRBV12-1 is an annotated pseudogene. This CDR3 spans 14 amino acids. CDR3 region: CASSLDRVIDGYTF. The CDR3 bases are TGTGCCAGCAGCTTGGACAGGGTAATCGATGGCTACACCTTC.

This clone was seen many times. V usage is TRBV18 and J usage is TRBJ2-7, with TRBD1 matching over 11 bases. This CDR3 has 17 residues. V was clipped by 5 bases and J by 3 bases; unmatched bases: 12. From germline, CDR1 is KGHSH and CDR2 LQKENI. The CDR3 DNA sequence: TGTGCCAGCTCAATAGAGGGGCCCGGGACAGGGGGCTACGAGCAGTACTTC. It translates to CASSIEGPGTGGYEQYF.

This clone was counted at least ten times. The chain links TRBV9 to TRBJ2-7; the match to TRBD2 covers 10 bases. Trimming took 1 base from V and 6 from J; bases not matched to a gene: 13. CDR3 length: 17 residues. Germline V lookup: CDR1 SGDLS, CDR2 YYNGEE. CDR3 amino acids: CASSVSPLSGGSGEQYF. For the CDR3, the DNA is TGTGCCAGCAGCGTATCCCCCCTTAGCGGGGGGAGTGGCGAGCAGTACTTC.

This clone appeared many times. The CDR3 DNA sequence: TGTGCCAGCATAAGAGGGGGCGTTAGGAGCACTGAAGCTTTCTTT. Protein: CASIRGGVRSTEAFF. The chain has TRBV7-9 and TRBJ1-1, with 7 bases aligning to TRBD1. V shed 7 bases, J shed 4 bases, and the junction held 12 bases outside the gene matches. CDR3 length: 15 amino acids. Germline V gene data show CDR1 as SEHNR and CDR2 as FQNEAQ (reference sequence).